These 12 T cell receptor beta chains originate from one sample sequenced in a study of T cell responses to AZD1222 COVID-19 vaccine. Data came from immunoSEQ multiplex PCR; TCRdb stores just in-frame clones and leaves some out. The sample has about 150,000 clones, roughly 90% seen once; the top ten hold 1.4%. Sample: peripheral blood, taken on day 0 of AZD1222 vaccination. The receptors originated from an adult in good health.

J is TRBJ2-1 and V is TRBV12-3 or TRBV12-4; possibly TRBD2 for D (5 bases). The CDR3 length is 13 residues. Deletions cut 4 bases from V and 8 bases from J, with 12 bases between. The CDR3 protein is CASSSTTPDEQFF. In DNA form, the CDR3 reads TGTGCCAGCAGTTCGACTACCCCAGATGAGCAGTTCTTC.

The rearrangement links TRBV7-9 to TRBJ2-1, with D possibly matching TRBD2 (5 bases). Trimming removed 3 bases at V and 9 bases at J, with 12 bases between. The CDR3 totals 13 residues. Germline V lookup: CDR1 SEHNR, CDR2 FQNEAQ (reference sequence). CDR3 DNA sequence: TGTGCCAGCAGCTTCACTACTGCGGGTGAGCAGTTCTTC. Its translation: CASSFTTAGEQFF.

Only one count was recorded for this clone. This chain joins TRBV7-9 and TRBJ2-1; 9 bases fit TRBD2. Germline assignment: CDR1 SEHNR and CDR2 FQNEAQ (reference sequence). With 6 bases clipped from V and 8 bases from J, the junction kept 11 bases outside the gene matches. CDR3 length equals 15 residues. CDR3 amino acids: CASRDGTSFSYEQFF. CDR3 in DNA: TGTGCCAGCAGGGACGGGACTAGCTTCAGCTATGAGCAGTTCTTC.

This clone was observed a single time. The J gene is TRBJ1-4, the V gene TRBV28, with 8 bases identical to TRBD1. From germline, CDR1 is MDHEN and CDR2 SYDVKM. The CDR3 extends over 17 amino acids. J lost 0 bases, V lost 3 bases, and 6 bases had no gene match. The CDR3 is CASSFRTGTSTNEKLFF. As DNA, the CDR3 is TGTGCCAGCAGTTTCCGGACAGGGACATCAACTAATGAAAAACTGTTTTTT.

This clone was recorded only once. The chain combines TRBV30 with TRBJ2-2; D gene uncertain. Germline CDR1 GTSNPN, CDR2 SVGIG (reference sequence). This CDR3 has 14 amino acids. As DNA, the CDR3 is TGTGCATCCAATGGCCCGGGTTACACCGGGGAGCTGTTTTTT. Its translation: CASNGPGYTGELFF.

As regards this clone: At the DNA level, this CDR3 is encoded by other sequences in the same sample as well. V and J are TRBV12-3 or TRBV12-4 and TRBJ1-2; D is ambiguous. The CDR3 length is 12 residues. Trimming shortened V by 2 bases and J by 4 bases, and 5 bases separated the two germline ends. The CDR3 DNA reads as TGTGCCAGCAGTTTACGGGGCTATGGCTACACCTTC. It specifies CASSLRGYGYTF.

The chain has TRBV5-1 and TRBJ2-2, with D maybe TRBD1 (5 bases). Trimming stripped 4 bases from V and 6 bases from J, with 16 bases between. This CDR3 region has 15 residues. Germline V gives CDR1 SGHRS, CDR2 YFSETQ. Here the CDR3 DNA reads TGCGCCAGCAGCCCCCCGTCAGGGCGGTCCGGGGAGCTGTTTTTT. Protein sequence: CASSPPSGRSGELFF.

In its sample, this clone was seen once. The chain joins TRBV11-2 to TRBJ2-7, with TRBD1 identical over 7 bases. This CDR3 region has 15 residues. Germline CDR1 and CDR2: SGHAT and FQNNGV. The V segment lost 5 bases and the J segment 5 bases; nucleotides outside the gene matches: 12. The CDR3 reads CASSPRGTERDEQYF. Written as DNA, the CDR3 is TGTGCCAGCAGCCCCAGGGGGACAGAAAGGGACGAGCAGTACTTC.

The chain recombines TRBV7-2 with TRBJ2-7, with D possibly being TRBD1 (6 bases). The CDR3 contains 14 residues. Looked up from germline, CDR1 is SGHTA and CDR2 is FQGNSA. V lost 6 bases and J lost 3, with 15 bases in between. For the CDR3, the DNA is TGTGCCAGCAGTAAAAGACCACAGGGCTACGAGCAGTACTTC. It is translated as CASSKRPQGYEQYF.

The V gene is TRBV25-1, the J gene TRBJ1-4; 7 bases line up with TRBD1. J lost 7 bases, V lost 6 bases, and 5 bases had no gene match. In germline, CDR1 is MGHDK, CDR2 SYGVNS. The CDR3 totals 13 residues. In DNA form, the CDR3 reads TGTGCCAGCAGGCAGGGGGGTAGTGAAAAACTGTTTTTT. Protein: CASRQGGSEKLFF.

V gene TRBV5-8 combines with J gene TRBJ1-2, with TRBD1 matching over 9 bases. J gave up 7 bases and V 4 bases, and 8 bases lay outside the gene matches. From germline, CDR1 is SGHTS and CDR2 YDEGEE. This CDR3 spans 14 amino acids. CDR3 sequence: CASSLDRGMTGYTF. For the CDR3, the DNA is TGTGCCAGCAGCCTAGACAGGGGGATGACTGGCTACACCTTC.

The rearrangement links TRBV10-3 to TRBJ1-1; D ambiguous. Germline CDR1 is ENHRY and CDR2 is SYGVKD. V lost 4 bases, J lost 10 bases, and 10 bases lay in between. The CDR3 sequence is 11 residues long. The CDR3 region is CAISGEFAAFF. The CDR3 coding sequence is TGTGCCATCAGTGGGGAATTTGCAGCTTTCTTT.